These 10 T cell receptor beta chains were sequenced from one sample in a study of cytomegalovirus exposure and HLA in healthy donors. Measured with immunoSEQ multiplex PCR; TCRdb has only the in-frame clones, and not every one. The sample contains 130,000 or so clones, over 65% of which appear only once. The sequenced sample was PBMCs. These receptors all stem from a woman aged 30 to 39 in good health and CMV-seronegative.

V is TRBV7-8 and J is TRBJ1-2; 8 nucleotides agree with TRBD1. In germline, CDR1 is SGHVS, CDR2 FQNEAQ. This CDR3 spans 15 amino acids. The J segment lost 8 bases and the V segment lost 3 bases, leaving 11 bases of the junction unmatched. DNA of the CDR3: TGTGCCAGCAGCTTGAGGACAGGGCCGGGGTGGGGCTACACCTTC. This sequence encodes CASSLRTGPGWGYTF.

The genes are TRBV19 and TRBJ1-1; 7 bases align to TRBD1. V lost 5 bases, J lost 5 bases, and 5 bases stayed unmatched. Germline CDR1 and CDR2: LNHDA and SQIVND (reference sequence). This CDR3 comprises 13 residues. The CDR3 loop is CASSLLTGTEAFF. In DNA, the CDR3 is TGTGCCAGTAGTTTATTGACAGGGACTGAAGCTTTCTTT.

The chain recombines TRBV5-1 with TRBJ1-1; weak D call: TRBD1 (5 bases). Germline CDR1 SGHRS, CDR2 YFSETQ. V was clipped by 2 bases and J by 2 bases, with 7 bases between them. The CDR3 contains 13 residues. Here the CDR3 DNA reads TGCGCCAGCAGCTTCCAGGGAAACACTGAAGCTTTCTTT. It specifies CASSFQGNTEAFF.

The chain has TRBV13 and TRBJ2-2; 9 bases map to TRBD1. The CDR3 is 16 residues long. The germline V gene encodes CDR1 PRHDT and CDR2 FYEKMQ (reference sequence). The junction had 4 bases not matched to a gene; V was cut back by 1 base and J by 4 bases. CDR3 loop: CASSLVGQGPTGELFF. The DNA for the CDR3 is TGTGCCAGCAGCTTAGTGGGACAGGGACCCACCGGGGAGCTGTTTTTT.

The chain combines TRBV9 with TRBJ1-1; D remains ambiguous. Germline CDR1 is SGDLS and CDR2 is YYNGEE. The CDR3 contains 13 residues. Trimming took off 3 bases at V and 1 base at J, with 7 bases between the two ends. The CDR3 region has the DNA TGTGCCAGCAGCGCGAGAAGGAACACTGAAGCTTTCTTT. Protein sequence: CASSARRNTEAFF.

The J gene is TRBJ1-2, the V gene TRBV18, with 7 bases fitting TRBD1. The germline V gene encodes CDR1 KGHSH and CDR2 LQKENI. J gave up 4 bases and V 5 bases, and 7 bases lay outside the gene matches. The CDR3 is 14 residues long. The CDR3 loop reads CASSGGQQTYGYTF. CDR3 in DNA: TGTGCCAGCTCAGGGGGACAGCAGACCTATGGCTACACCTTC.

This sequence joins TRBV19 and TRBJ1-6; 7 bases agree with TRBD1. Per germline, CDR1 LNHDA and CDR2 SQIVND (reference sequence). After removal of 4 bases from V and 10 bases from J, the junction contained 7 bases not matched to a gene. The CDR3 totals 14 residues. The CDR3: CASSRNRGESPLHF. Written as DNA, the CDR3 is TGTGCCAGTAGTAGGAACAGGGGCGAATCACCCCTCCACTTT.

This clone has only a few counts. The rearrangement uses TRBV6-6 and TRBJ1-6, with 9 bases aligning to TRBD1. The CDR3 spans 14 residues. Germline V gene lookup returns CDR1 MNHNY and CDR2 SVGAGI (reference sequence). Losses at the gene ends were 6 bases for V and 10 bases for J; bases not matched to a gene: 7. The CDR3 is CASRTGGAESPLHF. The CDR3 DNA follows: TGTGCCAGCAGAACAGGGGGCGCAGAATCACCCCTCCACTTT.

The chain joins TRBV2 to TRBJ2-6, with 7 bases identical to TRBD1. Germline CDR1 SNHLY, CDR2 FYNNEI. This CDR3 is built from 18 residues. V trimming: 5 bases; J trimming: 0 bases; junction bases outside the gene matches: 10. The chain's CDR3 is CASSLQGIGLSGANVLTF. CDR3 sequence (DNA): TGTGCCAGCAGTTTACAGGGGATCGGGCTCTCTGGGGCCAACGTCCTGACTTTC. Using reference TRBV2 and TRBJ2-6 for the parts outside the CDR3, the full variable domain is EPEVTQTPSHQVTQMGQEVILRCVPISNHLYFYWYRQILGQKVEFLVSFYNNEISEKSEIFDDQFSVERPDGSNFTLKIRSTKLEDSAMYFCASSLQGIGLSGANVLTFGAGSRLTVL.

The chain uses TRBV10-3 and TRBJ2-2; 9 bases agree with TRBD1. CDR1 and CDR2 (germline): ENHRY, SYGVKD. J gave up 5 bases and V 6 bases, and 4 bases lay outside the gene matches. There are 14 residues in the CDR3. In DNA, the CDR3 is TGTGCCATCAGGGGGACAGGGTTGACCGGGGAGCTGTTTTTT. This codes for CAIRGTGLTGELFF.